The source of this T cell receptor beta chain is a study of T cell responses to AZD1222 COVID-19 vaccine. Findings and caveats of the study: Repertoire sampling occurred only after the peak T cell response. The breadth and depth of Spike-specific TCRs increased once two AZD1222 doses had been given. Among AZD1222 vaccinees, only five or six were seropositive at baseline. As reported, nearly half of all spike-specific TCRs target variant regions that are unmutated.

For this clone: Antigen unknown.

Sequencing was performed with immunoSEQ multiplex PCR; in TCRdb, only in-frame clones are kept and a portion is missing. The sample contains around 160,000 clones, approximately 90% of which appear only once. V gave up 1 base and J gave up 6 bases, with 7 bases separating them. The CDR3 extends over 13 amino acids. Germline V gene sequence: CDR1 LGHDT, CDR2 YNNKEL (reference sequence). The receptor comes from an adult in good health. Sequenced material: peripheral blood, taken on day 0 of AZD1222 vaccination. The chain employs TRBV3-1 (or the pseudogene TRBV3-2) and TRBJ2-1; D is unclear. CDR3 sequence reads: CASSQAGPNEQFF. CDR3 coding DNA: TGTGCCAGCAGCCAAGCCGGCCCCAATGAGCAGTTCTTC.